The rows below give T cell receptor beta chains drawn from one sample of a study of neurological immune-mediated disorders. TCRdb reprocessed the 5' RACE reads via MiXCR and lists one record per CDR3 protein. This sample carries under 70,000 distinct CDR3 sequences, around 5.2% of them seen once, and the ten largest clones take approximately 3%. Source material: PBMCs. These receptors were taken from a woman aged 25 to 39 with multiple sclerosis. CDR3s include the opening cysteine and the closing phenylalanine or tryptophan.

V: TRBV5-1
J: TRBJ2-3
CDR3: CASSLDSRTDTQYF

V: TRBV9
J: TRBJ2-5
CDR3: CASSELAGAQETQYF

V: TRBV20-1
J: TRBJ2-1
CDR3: CSARRAGGGSYNEQFF

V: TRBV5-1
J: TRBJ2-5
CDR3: CASSPGTSGGSQYF

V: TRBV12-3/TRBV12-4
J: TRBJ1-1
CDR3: CASSNSGRNTEAFF

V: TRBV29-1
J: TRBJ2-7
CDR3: CSALRGSGDYEQYF

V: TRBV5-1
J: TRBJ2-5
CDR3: CASSLILPGDSKQETQYF

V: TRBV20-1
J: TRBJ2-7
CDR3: CSGKETGGKTYEQYF

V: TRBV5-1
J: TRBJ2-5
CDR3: CASSQTGRQETQYF

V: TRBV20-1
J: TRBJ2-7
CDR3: CSASYISYEQYF

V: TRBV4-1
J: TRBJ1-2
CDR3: CASSRGGTGERGYTF

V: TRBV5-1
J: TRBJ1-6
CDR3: CASSPESSYNSPLNF

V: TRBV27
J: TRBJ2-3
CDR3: CASSILAGGTDTQYF

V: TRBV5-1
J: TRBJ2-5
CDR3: CASSLAQRETQYF

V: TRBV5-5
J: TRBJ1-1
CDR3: CASSFAANTEAFF

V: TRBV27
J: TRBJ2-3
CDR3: CASSLSGQGFADTQYF

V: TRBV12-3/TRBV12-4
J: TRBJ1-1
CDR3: CASSTPGDTEAFF

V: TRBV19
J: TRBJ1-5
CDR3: CASSVGGDQPQHF

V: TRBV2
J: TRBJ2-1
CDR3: CASSAVFSEQFF

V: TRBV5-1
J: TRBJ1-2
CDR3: CASSYDGQINYGYTF

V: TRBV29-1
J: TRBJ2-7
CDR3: CSVGTPTTYEQYF

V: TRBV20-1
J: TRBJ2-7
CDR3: CSPGKGFGYEQYF

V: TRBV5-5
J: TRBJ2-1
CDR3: CASSQTGGDYNEQFF

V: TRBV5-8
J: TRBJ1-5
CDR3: CASSTYRGHQPQHF